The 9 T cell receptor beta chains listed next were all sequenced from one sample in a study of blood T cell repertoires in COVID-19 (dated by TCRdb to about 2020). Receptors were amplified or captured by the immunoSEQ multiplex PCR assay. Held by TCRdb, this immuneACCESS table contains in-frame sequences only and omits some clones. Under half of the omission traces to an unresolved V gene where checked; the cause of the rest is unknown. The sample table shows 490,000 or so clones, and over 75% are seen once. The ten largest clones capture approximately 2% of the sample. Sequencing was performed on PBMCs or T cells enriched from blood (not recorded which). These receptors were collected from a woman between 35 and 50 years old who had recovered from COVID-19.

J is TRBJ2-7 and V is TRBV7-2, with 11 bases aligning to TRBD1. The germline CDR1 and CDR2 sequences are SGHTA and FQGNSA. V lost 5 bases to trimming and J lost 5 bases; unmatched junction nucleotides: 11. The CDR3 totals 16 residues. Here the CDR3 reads CASSPGGGTGGNEQYF. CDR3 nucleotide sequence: TGTGCCAGCAGCCCCGGGGGAGGGACAGGGGGGAACGAGCAGTACTTC.

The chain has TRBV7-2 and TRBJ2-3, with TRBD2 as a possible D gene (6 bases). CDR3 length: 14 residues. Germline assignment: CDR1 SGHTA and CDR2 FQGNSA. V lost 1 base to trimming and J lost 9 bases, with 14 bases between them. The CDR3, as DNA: TGTGCCAGCAGCTTAGTCTTGGGAGGCCGGACGCAGTATTTT. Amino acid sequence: CASSLVLGGRTQYF.

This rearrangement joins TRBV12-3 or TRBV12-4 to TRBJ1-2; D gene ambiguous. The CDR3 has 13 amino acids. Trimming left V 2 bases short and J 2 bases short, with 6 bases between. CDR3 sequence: CASSLHKNYGYTF. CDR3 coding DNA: TGTGCCAGCAGTTTACACAAGAACTATGGCTACACCTTC.

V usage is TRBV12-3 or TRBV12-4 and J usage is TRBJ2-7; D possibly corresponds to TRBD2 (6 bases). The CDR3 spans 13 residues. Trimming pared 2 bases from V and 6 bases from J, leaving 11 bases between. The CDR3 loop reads CASSLLGRGEQYF. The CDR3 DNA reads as TGTGCCAGCAGTTTACTCGGGAGAGGCGAGCAGTACTTC.

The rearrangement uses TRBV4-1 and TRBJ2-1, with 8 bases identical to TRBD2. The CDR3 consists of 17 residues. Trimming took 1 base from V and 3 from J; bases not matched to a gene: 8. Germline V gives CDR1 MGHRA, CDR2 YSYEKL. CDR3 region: CASSQVGSLAGYNEQFF. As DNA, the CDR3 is TGCGCCAGCAGCCAAGTTGGATCCCTAGCGGGCTACAATGAGCAGTTCTTC.

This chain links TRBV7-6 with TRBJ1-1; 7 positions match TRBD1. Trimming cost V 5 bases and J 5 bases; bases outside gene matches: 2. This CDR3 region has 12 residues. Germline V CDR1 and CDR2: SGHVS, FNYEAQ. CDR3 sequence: CASSLTGTEAFF. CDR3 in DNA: TGTGCCAGCAGCCTGACAGGGACTGAAGCTTTCTTT.

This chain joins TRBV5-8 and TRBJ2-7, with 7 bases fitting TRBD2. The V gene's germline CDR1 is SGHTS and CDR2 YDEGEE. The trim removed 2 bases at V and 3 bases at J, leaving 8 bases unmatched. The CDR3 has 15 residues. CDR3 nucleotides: TGTGCCAGCAGCTTCAGTCGATGGGGGGGCTACGAGCAGTACTTC. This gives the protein CASSFSRWGGYEQYF.

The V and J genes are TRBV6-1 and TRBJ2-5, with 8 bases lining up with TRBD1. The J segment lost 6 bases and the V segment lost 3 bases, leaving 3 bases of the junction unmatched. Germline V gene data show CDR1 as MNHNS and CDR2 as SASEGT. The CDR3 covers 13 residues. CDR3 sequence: CASSDRGLKTQYF. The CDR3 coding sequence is TGTGCCAGCAGTGACAGGGGGCTGAAGACCCAGTACTTC.

The CDR3 region is CASSLLAGATKNIQYF. CDR3 bases: TGTGCCAGCAGCTTACTAGCGGGAGCCACCAAAAACATTCAGTACTTC. The chain links TRBV7-2 to TRBJ2-4; 10 bases match TRBD2. Germline CDR1 and CDR2: SGHTA and FQGNSA. V lost 2 bases and J lost 2; bases outside the gene matches: 3. The CDR3 consists of 16 residues.